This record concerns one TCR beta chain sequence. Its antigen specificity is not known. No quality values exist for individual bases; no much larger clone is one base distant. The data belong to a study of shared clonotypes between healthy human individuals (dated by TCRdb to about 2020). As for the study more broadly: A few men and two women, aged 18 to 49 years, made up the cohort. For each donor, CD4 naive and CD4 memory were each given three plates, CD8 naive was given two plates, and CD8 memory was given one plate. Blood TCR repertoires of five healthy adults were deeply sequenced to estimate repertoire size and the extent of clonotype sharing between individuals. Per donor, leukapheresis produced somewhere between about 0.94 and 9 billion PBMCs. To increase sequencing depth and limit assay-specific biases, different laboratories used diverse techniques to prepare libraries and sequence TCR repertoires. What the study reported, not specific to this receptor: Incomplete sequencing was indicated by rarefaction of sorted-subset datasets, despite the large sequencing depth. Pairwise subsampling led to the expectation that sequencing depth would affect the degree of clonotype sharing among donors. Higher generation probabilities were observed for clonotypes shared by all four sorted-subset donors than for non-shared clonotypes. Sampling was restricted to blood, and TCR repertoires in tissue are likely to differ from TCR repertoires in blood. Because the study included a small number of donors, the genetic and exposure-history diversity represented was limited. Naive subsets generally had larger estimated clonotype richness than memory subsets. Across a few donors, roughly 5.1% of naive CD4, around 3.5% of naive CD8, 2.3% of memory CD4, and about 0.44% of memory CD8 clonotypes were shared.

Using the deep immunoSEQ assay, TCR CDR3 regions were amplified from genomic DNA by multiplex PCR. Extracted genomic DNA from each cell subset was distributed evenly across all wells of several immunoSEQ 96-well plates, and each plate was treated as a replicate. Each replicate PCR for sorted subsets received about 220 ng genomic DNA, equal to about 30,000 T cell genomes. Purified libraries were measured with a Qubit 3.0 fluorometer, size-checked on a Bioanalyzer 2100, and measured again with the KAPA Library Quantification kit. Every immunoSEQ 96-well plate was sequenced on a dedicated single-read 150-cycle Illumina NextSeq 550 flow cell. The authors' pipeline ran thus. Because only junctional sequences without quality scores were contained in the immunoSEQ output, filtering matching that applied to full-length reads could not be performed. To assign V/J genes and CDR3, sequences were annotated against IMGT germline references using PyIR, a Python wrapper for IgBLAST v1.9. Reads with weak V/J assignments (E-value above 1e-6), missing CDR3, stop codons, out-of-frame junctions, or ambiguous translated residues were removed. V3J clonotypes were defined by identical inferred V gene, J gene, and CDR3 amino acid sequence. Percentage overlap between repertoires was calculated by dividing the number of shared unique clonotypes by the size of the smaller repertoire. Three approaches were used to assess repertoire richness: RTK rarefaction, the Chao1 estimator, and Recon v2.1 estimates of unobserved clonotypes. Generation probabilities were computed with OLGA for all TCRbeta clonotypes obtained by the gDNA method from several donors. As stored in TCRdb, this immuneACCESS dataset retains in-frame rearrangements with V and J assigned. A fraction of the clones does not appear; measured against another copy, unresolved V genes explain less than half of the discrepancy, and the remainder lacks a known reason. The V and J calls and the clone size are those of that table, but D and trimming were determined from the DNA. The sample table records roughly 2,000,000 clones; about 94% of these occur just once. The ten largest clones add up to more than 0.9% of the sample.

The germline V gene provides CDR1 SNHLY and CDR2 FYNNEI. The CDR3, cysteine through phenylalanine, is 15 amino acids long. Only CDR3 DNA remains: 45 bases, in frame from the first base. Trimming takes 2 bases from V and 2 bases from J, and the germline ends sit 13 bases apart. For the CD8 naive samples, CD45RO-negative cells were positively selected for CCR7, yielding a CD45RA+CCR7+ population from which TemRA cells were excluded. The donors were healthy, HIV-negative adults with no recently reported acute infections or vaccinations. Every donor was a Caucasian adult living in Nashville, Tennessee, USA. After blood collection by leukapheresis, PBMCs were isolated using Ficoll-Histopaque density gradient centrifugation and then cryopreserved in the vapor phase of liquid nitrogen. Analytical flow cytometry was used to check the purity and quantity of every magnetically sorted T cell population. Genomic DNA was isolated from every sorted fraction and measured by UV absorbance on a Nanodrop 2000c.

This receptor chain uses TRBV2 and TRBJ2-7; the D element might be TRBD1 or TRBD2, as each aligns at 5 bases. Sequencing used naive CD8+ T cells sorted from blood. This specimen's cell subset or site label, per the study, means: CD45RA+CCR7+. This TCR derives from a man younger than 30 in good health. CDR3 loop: CASSETRGPPYEQYF. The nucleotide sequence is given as TGTGCCAGCAGTGAAACCCGGGGCCCTCCCTACGAGCAGTACTTC.